The clone carrying this TCR beta chain was counted a few times. Its antigen is unidentified. PCR involved 60 Vbeta and 13 Jbeta primers. Clones were read by immunoSEQ multiplex PCR, and TCRdb kept only the in-frame ones, dropping some. The table records 170,000 or so clones, over 65% of them present only once. The CDR3 is 12 amino acids. CDR1 and CDR2 (germline): MNHEY, SMNVEV (reference sequence). Trimming removed 4 bases at V and 10 bases at J, with 11 bases between. This sample was included in a study of cytomegalovirus exposure and HLA in healthy donors. Study-level findings and limits: Researchers reported in a later analysis that common viral pathogens appeared linked to several top clusters.

The TCR sequence derives from a woman in her 30s in good health and CMV-seropositive. Sequenced: PBMCs. The J gene is TRBJ2-1, the V gene TRBV27; a possible D gene is TRBD1 (5 bases). The CDR3 here is CASSWLAGEQFF. CDR3 in DNA: TGTGCCAGCAGTTGGCTTGCAGGGGAGCAGTTCTTC.